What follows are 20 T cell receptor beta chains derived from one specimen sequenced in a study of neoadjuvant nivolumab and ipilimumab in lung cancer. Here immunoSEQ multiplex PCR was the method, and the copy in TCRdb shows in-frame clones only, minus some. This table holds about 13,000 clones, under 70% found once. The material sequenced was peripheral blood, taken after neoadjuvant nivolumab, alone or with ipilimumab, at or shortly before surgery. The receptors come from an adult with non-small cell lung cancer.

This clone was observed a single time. The CDR3 loop is CASSPGAGSYNEQFF. In nucleotides, the CDR3 is TGTGCCAGCAGCCCGGGGGCAGGATCCTACAATGAGCAGTTCTTC. The gene calls are TRBV5-6 and TRBJ2-1; possibly TRBD1 or TRBD2 for D (6 bases each). V was clipped by 4 bases and J by 1 base, with 12 bases between them. CDR3 length: 15 amino acids. Germline CDR1 reads SGHDT; CDR2 reads YYEEEE. Complete variable domain (other parts from reference TRBV5-6 and TRBJ2-1): DAGVTQSPTHLIKTRGQQVTLRCSPKSGHDTVSWYQQALGQGPQFIFQYYEEEERQRGNFPDRFSGHQFPNYSSELNVNALLLGDSALYLCASSPGAGSYNEQFFGPGTRLTVL.

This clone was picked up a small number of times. CDR3 protein: CASSTRTREATQYF. CDR3 DNA sequence: TGTGCCAGCAGCACACGGACTAGAGAGGCGACCCAGTACTTC. The chain recombines TRBV11-1 with TRBJ2-5; 7 nucleotides agree with TRBD2. The trim removed 5 bases at V and 7 bases at J, leaving 10 bases unmatched. The length of the CDR3 is 14 residues. Germline V gives CDR1 SGHAT, CDR2 FQDESV (reference sequence).

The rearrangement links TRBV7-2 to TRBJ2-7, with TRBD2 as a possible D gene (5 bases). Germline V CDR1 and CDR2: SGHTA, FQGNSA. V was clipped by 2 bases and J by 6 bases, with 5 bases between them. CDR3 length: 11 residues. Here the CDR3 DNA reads TGTGCCAGCAGCTTACGGGGCGAGCAGTACTTC. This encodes CASSLRGEQYF.

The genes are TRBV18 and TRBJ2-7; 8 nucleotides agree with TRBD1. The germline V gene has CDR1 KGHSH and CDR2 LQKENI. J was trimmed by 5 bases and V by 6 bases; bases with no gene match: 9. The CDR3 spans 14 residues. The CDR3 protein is CASSPLDRAHEQYF. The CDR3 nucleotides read TGTGCCAGCTCCCCTCTGGACAGGGCTCACGAGCAGTACTTC.

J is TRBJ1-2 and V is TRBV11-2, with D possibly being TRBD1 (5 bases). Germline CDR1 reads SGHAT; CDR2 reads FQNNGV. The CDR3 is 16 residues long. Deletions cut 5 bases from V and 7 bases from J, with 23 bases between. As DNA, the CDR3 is TGTGCCAGCAGCGGTCGGTGGCAGGGCCTTAGGAGTGGCTACACCTTC. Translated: CASSGRWQGLRSGYTF.

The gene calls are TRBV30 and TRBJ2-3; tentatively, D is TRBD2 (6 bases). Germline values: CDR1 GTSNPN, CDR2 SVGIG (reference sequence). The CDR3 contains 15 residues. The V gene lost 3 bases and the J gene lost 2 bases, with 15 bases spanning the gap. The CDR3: CAWSVSRGTTDTQYF. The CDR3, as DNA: TGTGCCTGGAGCGTAAGTCGGGGGACCACAGATACGCAGTATTTT.

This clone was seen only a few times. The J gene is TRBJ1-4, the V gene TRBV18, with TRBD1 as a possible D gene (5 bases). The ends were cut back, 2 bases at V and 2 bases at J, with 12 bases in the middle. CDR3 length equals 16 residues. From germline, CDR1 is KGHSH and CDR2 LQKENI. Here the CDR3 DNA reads TGTGCCAGCTCACCAAACCGTTGGGGGACTAATGAAAAACTGTTTTTT. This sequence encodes CASSPNRWGTNEKLFF.

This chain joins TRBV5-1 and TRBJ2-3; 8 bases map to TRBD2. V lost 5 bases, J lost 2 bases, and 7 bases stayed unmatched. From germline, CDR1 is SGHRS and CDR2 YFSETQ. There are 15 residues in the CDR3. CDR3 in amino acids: CASSGASGSTDTQYF. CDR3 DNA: TGCGCCAGCAGTGGGGCTAGCGGGTCCACAGATACGCAGTATTTT.

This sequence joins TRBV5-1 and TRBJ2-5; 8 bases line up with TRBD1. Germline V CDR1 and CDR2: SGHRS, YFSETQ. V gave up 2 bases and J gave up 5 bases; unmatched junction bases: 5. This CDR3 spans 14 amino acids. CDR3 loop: CASSFTGGQETQYF. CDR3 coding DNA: TGCGCCAGCAGCTTTACAGGGGGGCAGGAGACCCAGTACTTC.

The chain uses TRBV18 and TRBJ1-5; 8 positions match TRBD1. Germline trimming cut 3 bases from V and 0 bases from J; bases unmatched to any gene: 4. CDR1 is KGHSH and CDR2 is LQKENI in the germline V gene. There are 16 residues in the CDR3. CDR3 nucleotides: TGTGCCAGCTCACCTCAGGGACAGGATAGCAATCAGCCCCAGCATTTT. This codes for CASSPQGQDSNQPQHF.

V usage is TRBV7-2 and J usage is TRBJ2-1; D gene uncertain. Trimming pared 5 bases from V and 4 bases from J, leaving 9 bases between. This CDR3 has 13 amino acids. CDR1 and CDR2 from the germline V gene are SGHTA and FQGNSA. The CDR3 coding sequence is TGTGCCAGCAGCCCCGACTTATACAATGAGCAGTTCTTC. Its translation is CASSPDLYNEQFF.

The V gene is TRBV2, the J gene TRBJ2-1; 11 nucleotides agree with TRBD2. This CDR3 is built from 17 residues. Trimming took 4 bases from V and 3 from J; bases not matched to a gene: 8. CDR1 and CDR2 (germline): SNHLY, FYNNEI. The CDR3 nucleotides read TGTGCCAGCAGTGGTACTAGCGGGAGAGACTTCTACAATGAGCAGTTCTTC. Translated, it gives CASSGTSGRDFYNEQFF.

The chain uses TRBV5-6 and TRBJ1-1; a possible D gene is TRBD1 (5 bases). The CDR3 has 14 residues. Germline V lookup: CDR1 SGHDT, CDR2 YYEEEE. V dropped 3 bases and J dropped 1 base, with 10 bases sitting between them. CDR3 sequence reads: CASSSQGKNTEAFF. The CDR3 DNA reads TGTGCCAGCAGCTCCCAGGGCAAGAACACTGAAGCTTTCTTT.

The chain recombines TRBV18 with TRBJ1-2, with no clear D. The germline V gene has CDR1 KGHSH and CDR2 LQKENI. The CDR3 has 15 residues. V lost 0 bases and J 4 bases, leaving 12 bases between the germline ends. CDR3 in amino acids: CASSPPSERSYGYTF. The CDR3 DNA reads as TGTGCCAGCTCACCACCATCGGAGAGAAGCTATGGCTACACCTTC.

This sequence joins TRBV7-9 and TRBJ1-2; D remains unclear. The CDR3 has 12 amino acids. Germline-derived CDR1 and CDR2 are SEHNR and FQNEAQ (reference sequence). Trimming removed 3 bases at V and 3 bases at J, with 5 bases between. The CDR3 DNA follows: TGTGCCAGCAGCTTTGGGGACTATGGCTACACCTTC. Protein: CASSFGDYGYTF.

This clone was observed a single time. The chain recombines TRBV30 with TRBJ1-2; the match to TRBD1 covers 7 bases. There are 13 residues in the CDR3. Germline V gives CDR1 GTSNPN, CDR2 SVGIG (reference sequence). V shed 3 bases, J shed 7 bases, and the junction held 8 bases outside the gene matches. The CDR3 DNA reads TGTGCCTGGAGAACCCCGGGACAGAGTGGCTACACCTTC. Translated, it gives CAWRTPGQSGYTF.

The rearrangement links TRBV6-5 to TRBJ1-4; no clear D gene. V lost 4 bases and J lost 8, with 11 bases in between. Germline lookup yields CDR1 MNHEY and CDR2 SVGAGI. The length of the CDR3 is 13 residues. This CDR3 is CASSWRLREKLFF. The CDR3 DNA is TGTGCCAGCAGTTGGAGACTCCGAGAAAAACTGTTTTTT.

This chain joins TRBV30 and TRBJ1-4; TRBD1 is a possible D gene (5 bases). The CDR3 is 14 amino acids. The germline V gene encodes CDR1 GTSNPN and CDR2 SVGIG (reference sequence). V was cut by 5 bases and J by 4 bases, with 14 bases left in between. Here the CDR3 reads CAWGGRGGNEKLFF. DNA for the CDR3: TGTGCCTGGGGGGGACGCGGCGGTAATGAAAAACTGTTTTTT.

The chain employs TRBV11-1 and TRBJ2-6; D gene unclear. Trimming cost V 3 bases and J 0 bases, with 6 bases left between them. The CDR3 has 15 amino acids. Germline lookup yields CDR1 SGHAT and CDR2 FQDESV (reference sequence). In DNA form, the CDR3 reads TGTGCCAGCAGCTTCCAGTACTCTGGGGCCAACGTCCTGACTTTC. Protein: CASSFQYSGANVLTF.

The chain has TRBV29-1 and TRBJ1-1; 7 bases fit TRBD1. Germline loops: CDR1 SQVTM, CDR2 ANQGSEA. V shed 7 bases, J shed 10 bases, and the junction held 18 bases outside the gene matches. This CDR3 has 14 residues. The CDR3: CSARLRQGNSGAFF. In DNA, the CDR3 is TGCAGCGCCCGCCTTCGACAGGGAAACTCTGGAGCTTTCTTT. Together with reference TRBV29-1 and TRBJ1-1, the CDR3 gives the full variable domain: SAVISQKPSRDICQRGTSLTIQCQVDSQVTMMFWYRQQPGQSLTLIATANQGSEATYESGFVIDKFPISRPNLTFSTLTVSNMSPEDSSIYLCSARLRQGNSGAFFGQGTRLTVV.